Listed below are T cell receptor beta chains from one sample, sequenced in a study of chemoradiotherapy in HPV16-positive cancers. The protocol was immunoSEQ multiplex PCR, while the TCRdb copy is restricted to in-frame clones and leaves out a portion. The sample lists about 36,000 clones; 92% were seen once. This material consisted of blood, taken from a patient who underwent chemoradiotherapy. These receptors all stem from a human donor with HPV-associated anogenital cancer. The CDR3 runs from the conserved cysteine through the conserved F or W. D genes are given only for firm matches. Some rows mark clone size as missing; the rest say once, few, many or name a class of expanded clone.

>once|TRBD1|TRBJ1-2|TRBV19
TGTGCCAGTAGTAACACAGGGGCCTCACCTGGGGGCTACACCTTC
CASSNTGASPGGYTF
>-|-|TRBJ2-5|TRBV10-2
TGCGCCAGCAGTGCCGGGCCTCGAGCGGAGACCCAGTACTTC
CASSAGPRAETQYF
>-|-|TRBJ2-5|TRBV18
TGTGCCAGCTCACCAAAGGGGTCTTTCGGAGAGACCCAGTACTTC
CASSPKGSFGETQYF
>-|TRBD2|TRBJ2-5|TRBV6-5
TGTGCCAGCAGCAGCACTAGCGGGGGGCCAGAGACCCAGTACTTC
CASSSTSGGPETQYF
>-|TRBD2|TRBJ2-5|TRBV30
TGTGCCTGGAGTGCGTGGACTAGCGGGGAAGAGACCCAGTACTTC
CAWSAWTSGEETQYF
>-|-|TRBJ2-6|TRBV11-2
TGTGCCAGCAGCTTAGAACCGAACCGGGGTTCTGGGGCCAACGTCCTGACTTTC
CASSLEPNRGSGANVLTF
>-|-|TRBJ1-2|TRBV6-4
TGTGCCAGCAGGTGGGAGCGCTATGGCTACACCTTC
CASRWERYGYTF
>-|-|TRBJ2-1|TRBV13
TGTGCCAGCAGCTTATTTGCTTCCACGAATGAGCAGTTCTTC
CASSLFASTNEQFF
>-|TRBD1|TRBJ1-4|TRBV5-1
TGCGCCAGCAGCCTACGGACAGGGGTGGACGAAAAACTGTTTTTT
CASSLRTGVDEKLFF
>-|-|TRBJ2-4|TRBV30
TGTGCCTGGAGTGTACTTTGGGCAGGGAAGTCCCATATAGCCAAAAACATTCAGTACTTC
CAWSVLWAGKSHIAKNIQYF
>-|TRBD1|TRBJ1-2|TRBV4-1
TGCGCCAGCAGCCAAGCACAGGGGGCGGACTATGGCTACACCTTC
CASSQAQGADYGYTF
>-|-|TRBJ2-2|TRBV7-2
TGTGCCAGCAGCCGACAACCGGGGACGAACACCGGGGAGCTGTTTTTT
CASSRQPGTNTGELFF
>-|-|TRBJ1-1|TRBV6-5
TGTGCCAGTCACAGGAACACTGAAGCTTTCTTT
CASHRNTEAFF
>-|-|TRBJ1-2|TRBV5-1
TGCGCCAGCAGCTCCCTGACAGTCTATGGCTACACCTTC
CASSSLTVYGYTF
>-|-|TRBJ1-5|TRBV6-6
TGTGCCAGCAGTTACGAGGGATATAGCAATCAGCCCCAGCATTTT
CASSYEGYSNQPQHF
>-|-|TRBJ1-2|TRBV30
TGTGCCTGGAGTGAGTCGGGCAATCGGGGCTACACCTTC
CAWSESGNRGYTF
>-|TRBD2|TRBJ2-7|TRBV7-2
TGTGCCAGCAGCACAGGACTAGCGGGTCCCTACGAGCAGTACTTC
CASSTGLAGPYEQYF
>-|TRBD1|TRBJ1-5|TRBV19
TGTGCCAGTAGCCGGCCCGGACAGGGGGGGAGTCAGCCCCAGCATTTT
CASSRPGQGGSQPQHF
>-|-|TRBJ1-2|TRBV5-1
TGCGCCAGCAGCTTTGGGTCAGGAGCTAACTATGGCTACACCTTC
CASSFGSGANYGYTF
>-|-|TRBJ1-1|TRBV2
TGTGCCAGCAGTAGGACCCTCCCAGCCGCTGAAGCTTTCTTT
CASSRTLPAAEAFF
>-|-|TRBJ1-1|TRBV6-5
TGTGCCAGCAGGGGATTGGACGTAAACACTGAAGCTTTCTTT
CASRGLDVNTEAFF
>-|TRBD1|TRBJ2-5|TRBV5-1
TGCGCCAGCAGCTGGAGCTCCGGGACAGGGGAAGAGACCCAGTACTTC
CASSWSSGTGEETQYF
>-|TRBD2|TRBJ2-5|TRBV7-2
TGTGCCAGCAGCTTAGCCTACGCGGGGGGCGTGACCCAGTACTTC
CASSLAYAGGVTQYF
>-|-|TRBJ2-3|TRBV7-9
TGTGCCAGCAGCTCCGGCCGGGGGCCGGGGGGCACAGATACGCAGTATTTT
CASSSGRGPGGTDTQYF
>-|-|TRBJ1-1|TRBV7-2
TGTGCCAGCGGACAGACCCGGAACACTGAAGCTTTCTTT
CASGQTRNTEAFF
>-|-|TRBJ2-2|TRBV2
TGTGCCAGCAGTGGGTCGGGGCTCCCGAACACCGGGGAGCTGTTTTTT
CASSGSGLPNTGELFF
>-|TRBD1|TRBJ2-5|TRBV9
TGTGCCAGCAGCGGCCGCACAGGGGTAGGAGAGACCCAGTACTTC
CASSGRTGVGETQYF
>-|-|TRBJ1-1|TRBV27
TGTGCCAGCAGTTTTTACCCCCCCCACCAAGGACGGAGCACTGAAGCTTTCTTT
CASSFYPPHQGRSTEAFF
>-|-|TRBJ1-1|TRBV7-9
TGTGCCAGCAGCTTAGCGCGGGCAGGTGAAGCTTTCTTT
CASSLARAGEAFF
>-|-|TRBJ2-5|TRBV13
TGTGCCAGCAGCTTGACTAAAGAGACCCAGTACTTC
CASSLTKETQYF
>-|TRBD1|TRBJ1-4|TRBV11-2
TGTGCCAGCAGCTTAGCAGGGGGCACTAATGAAAAACTGTTTTTT
CASSLAGGTNEKLFF
>-|TRBD1|TRBJ2-7|TRBV7-9
TGTGCCAGCAGCTCTCATGGACAGGTGATCTACGAGCAGTACTTC
CASSSHGQVIYEQYF
>-|-|TRBJ2-6|TRBV5-1
TGCGCCAGCAGCTTGATTACGGGGGCGGGAGGGGCCAACGTCCTGACTTTC
CASSLITGAGGANVLTF
>-|TRBD1|TRBJ1-6|TRBV5-6
TGTGCCAGCAGCTTGTTGGGACAGGCGGGGTCACCCCTCCACTTT
CASSLLGQAGSPLHF
>-|TRBD2|TRBJ2-7|TRBV7-6
TGTGCCAGCAGCTTACAAGCGGGGGTATACGAGCAGTACTTC
CASSLQAGVYEQYF
>-|-|TRBJ2-3|TRBV18
TGTGCCAGCTCACCACTTTCAGATACGCAGTATTTT
CASSPLSDTQYF
>-|TRBD1|TRBJ2-3|TRBV11-1
TGTGCCAGCAGCCCCCGTGGCAGGGGGAGCACAGATACGCAGTATTTT
CASSPRGRGSTDTQYF
>few|TRBD1|TRBJ1-2|TRBV2
TGTGCCAGCAGCGGGGACAGTGGGGGATATGGCTACACCTTC
CASSGDSGGYGYTF
>few|-|TRBJ1-6|TRBV2
TGTGCCAGCAGTGTAGACCTAAATTCACCCCTCCACTTT
CASSVDLNSPLHF
>-|-|TRBJ2-1|TRBV4-1
TGCGCCAGCAGCCAAGTGGGCAGGGGTCGAAATGGGCAGTTCTTC
CASSQVGRGRNGQFF
>-|-|TRBJ2-5|TRBV2
TGTGCCAGCAGTGAAGCGCTTCTGAGGGCACAAGAGACCCAGTACTTC
CASSEALLRAQETQYF
>-|-|TRBJ1-1|TRBV30
TGTGCCTGGATAACGGAGGGCGGCACTGAAGCTTTCTTT
CAWITEGGTEAFF
>-|-|TRBJ1-5|TRBV5-4
TGTGCCAGCAGCTTTAACGCCCCCGGGGCAGACTCTAATCAGCCCCAGCATTTT
CASSFNAPGADSNQPQHF
>-|-|TRBJ2-1|TRBV29-1
TGCAGCGTTGAAGACAGGGACGAGGATGAGCAGTTCTTC
CSVEDRDEDEQFF
>-|TRBD2|TRBJ2-1|TRBV11-3
TGTGCCAGCAGCTTAGCGGGGGGCTACAATGAGCAGTTCTTC
CASSLAGGYNEQFF
>-|-|TRBJ1-2|TRBV5-6
TGTGCCAGCAGCTTGGCCGGGAGGACCAACTATGGCTACACCTTC
CASSLAGRTNYGYTF